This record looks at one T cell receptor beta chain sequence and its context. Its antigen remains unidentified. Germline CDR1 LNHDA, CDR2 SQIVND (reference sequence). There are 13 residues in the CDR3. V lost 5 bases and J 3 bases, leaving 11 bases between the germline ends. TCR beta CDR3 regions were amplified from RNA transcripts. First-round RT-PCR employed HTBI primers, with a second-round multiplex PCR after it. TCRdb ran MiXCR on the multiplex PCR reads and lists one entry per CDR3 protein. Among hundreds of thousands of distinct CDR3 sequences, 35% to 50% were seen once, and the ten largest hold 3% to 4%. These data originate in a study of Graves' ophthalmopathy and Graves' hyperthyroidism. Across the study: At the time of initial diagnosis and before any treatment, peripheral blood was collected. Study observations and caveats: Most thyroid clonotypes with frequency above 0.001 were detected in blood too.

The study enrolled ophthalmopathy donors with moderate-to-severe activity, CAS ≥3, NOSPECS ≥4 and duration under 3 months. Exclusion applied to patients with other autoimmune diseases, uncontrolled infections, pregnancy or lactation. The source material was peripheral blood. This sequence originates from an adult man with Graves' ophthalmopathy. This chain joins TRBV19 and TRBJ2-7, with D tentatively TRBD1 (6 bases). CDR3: CASSFPGDYEQYF. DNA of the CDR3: TGTGCCAGTAGTTTCCCAGGGGACTACGAGCAGTACTTC.